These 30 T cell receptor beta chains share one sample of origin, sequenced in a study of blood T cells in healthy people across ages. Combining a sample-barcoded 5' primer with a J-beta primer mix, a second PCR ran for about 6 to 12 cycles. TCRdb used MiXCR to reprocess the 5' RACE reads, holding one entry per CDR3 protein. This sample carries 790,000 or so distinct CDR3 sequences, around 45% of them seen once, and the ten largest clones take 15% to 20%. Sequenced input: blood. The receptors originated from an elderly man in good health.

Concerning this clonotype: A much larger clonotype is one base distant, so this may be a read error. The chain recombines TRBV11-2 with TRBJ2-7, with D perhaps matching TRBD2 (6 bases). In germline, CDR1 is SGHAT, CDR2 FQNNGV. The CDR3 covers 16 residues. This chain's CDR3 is CASSLLWGGSAYGQYF. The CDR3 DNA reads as TGTGCCAGCAGCCTCCTATGGGGAGGTTCGGCCTACGGGCAGTACTTC. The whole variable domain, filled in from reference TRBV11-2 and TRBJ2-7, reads EAGVAQSPRYKIIEKRQSVAFWCNPISGHATLYWYQQILGQGPKLLIQFQNNGVVDDSQLPKDRFSAERLKGVDSTLKIQPAKLEDSAVYLCASSLLWGGSAYGQYFGPGTRLTVT.

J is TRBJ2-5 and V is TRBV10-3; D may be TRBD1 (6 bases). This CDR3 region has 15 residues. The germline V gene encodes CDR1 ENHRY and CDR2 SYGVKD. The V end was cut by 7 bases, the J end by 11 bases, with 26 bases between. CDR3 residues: CAIKLTGHPYNEQYF. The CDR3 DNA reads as TGTGCCATCAAACTAACGGGACACCCTTACAATGAGCAGTACTTC.

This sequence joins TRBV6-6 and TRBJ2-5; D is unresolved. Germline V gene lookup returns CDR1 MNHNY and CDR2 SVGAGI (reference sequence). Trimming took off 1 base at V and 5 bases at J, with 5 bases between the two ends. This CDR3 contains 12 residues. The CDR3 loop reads CASSYWLETQYF. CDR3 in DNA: TGTGCCAGCAGTTACTGGTTGGAGACCCAGTACTTC.

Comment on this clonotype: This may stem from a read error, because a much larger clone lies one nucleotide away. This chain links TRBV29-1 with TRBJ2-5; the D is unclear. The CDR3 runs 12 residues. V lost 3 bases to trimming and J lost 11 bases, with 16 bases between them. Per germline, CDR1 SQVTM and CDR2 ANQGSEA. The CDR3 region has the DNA TGCAGCGTTGACGAGCAAACCAATGAGCAGTACTTC. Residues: CSVDEQTNEQYF.

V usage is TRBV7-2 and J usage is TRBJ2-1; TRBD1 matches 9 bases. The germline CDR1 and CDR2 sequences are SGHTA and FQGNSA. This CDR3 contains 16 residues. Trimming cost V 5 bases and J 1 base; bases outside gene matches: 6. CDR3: CASSTLQGASYNEQFF. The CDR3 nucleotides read TGTGCCAGCAGCACCTTACAGGGGGCGTCCTACAATGAGCAGTTCTTC.

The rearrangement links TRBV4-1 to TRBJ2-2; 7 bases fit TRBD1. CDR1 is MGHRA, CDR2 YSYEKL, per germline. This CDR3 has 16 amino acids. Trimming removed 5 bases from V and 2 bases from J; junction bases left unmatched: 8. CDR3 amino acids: CASSTRQGFNTGELFF. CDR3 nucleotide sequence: TGCGCCAGCAGCACACGACAGGGATTTAACACCGGGGAGCTGTTTTTT.

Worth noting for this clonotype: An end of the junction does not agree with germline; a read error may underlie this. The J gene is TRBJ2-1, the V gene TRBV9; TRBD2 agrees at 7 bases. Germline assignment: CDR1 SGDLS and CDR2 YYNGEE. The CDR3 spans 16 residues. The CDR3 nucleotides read TGTTCCAGCAGCGCCCCCAGTTCCAGCGGGAACAATGAGCAGTTCTTC. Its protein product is CSSSAPSSSGNNEQFF. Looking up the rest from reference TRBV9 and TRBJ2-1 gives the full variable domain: DSGVTQTPKHLITATGQRVTLRCSPRSGDLSVYWYQQSLDQGLQFLIQYYNGEERAKGNILERFSAQQFPDLHSELNLSSLELGDSALYFCSSSAPSSSGNNEQFFGPGTRLTVL.

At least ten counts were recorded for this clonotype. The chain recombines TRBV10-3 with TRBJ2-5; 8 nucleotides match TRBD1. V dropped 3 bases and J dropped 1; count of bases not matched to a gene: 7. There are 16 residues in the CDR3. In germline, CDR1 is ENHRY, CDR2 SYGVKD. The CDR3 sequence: CAISELSGTGQETQYF. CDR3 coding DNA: TGTGCCATCAGTGAACTCTCCGGGACAGGCCAAGAGACCCAGTACTTC.

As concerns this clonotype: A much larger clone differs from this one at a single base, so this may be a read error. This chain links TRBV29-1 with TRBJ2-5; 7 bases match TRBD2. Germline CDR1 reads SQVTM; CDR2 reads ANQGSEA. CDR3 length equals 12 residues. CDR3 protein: CSIELALETQYF. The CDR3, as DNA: TGCAGCATTGAACTAGCGCTGGAGACCCAGTACTTC.

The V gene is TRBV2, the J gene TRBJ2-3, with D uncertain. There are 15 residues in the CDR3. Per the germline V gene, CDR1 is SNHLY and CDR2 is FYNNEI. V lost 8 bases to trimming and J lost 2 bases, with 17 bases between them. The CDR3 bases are TGTGCCAGCCCCGGGTCCTCATATTACACAGATACGCAGTATTTT. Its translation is CASPGSSYYTDTQYF. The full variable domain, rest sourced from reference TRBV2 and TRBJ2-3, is EPEVTQTPSHQVTQMGQEVILRCVPISNHLYFYWYRQILGQKVEFLVSFYNNEISEKSEIFDDQFSVERPDGSNFTLKIRSTKLEDSAMYFCASPGSSYYTDTQYFGPGTRLTVL.

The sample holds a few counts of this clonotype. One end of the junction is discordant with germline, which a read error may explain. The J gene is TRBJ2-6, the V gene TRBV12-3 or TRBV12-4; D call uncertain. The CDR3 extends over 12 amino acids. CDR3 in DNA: TGTACCAGCAGTGTAGTGTTGGACGTCCTGACTTTC. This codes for CTSSVVLDVLTF.

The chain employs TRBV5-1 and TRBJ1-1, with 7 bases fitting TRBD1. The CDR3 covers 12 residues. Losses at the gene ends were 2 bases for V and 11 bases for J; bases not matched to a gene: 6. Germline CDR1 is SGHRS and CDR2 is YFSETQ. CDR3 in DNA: TGCGCCAGCAGCTTCGCCGGGGACAGTGCTTTCTTT. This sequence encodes CASSFAGDSAFF.

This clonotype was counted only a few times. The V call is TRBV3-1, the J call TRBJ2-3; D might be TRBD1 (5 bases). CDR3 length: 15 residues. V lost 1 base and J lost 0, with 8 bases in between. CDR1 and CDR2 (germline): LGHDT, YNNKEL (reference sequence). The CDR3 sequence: CASSQGGTSTDTQYF. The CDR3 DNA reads TGTGCCAGCAGCCAAGGGGGCACTAGCACAGATACGCAGTATTTT.

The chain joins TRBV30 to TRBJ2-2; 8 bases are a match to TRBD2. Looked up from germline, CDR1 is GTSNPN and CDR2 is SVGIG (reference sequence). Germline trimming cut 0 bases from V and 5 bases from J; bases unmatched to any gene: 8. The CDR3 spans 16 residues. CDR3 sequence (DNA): TGTGCCTGGAGTGTATGGGAGCGGGAGTTAACCGGGGAGCTGTTTTTT. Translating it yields CAWSVWERELTGELFF.

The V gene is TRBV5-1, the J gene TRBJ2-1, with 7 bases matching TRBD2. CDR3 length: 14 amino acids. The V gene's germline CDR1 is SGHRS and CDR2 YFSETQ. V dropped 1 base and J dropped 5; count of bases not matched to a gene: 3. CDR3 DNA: TGCGCCAGCAGCTTGATCGGGACTAACAATGAGCAGTTCTTC. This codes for CASSLIGTNNEQFF.

This CDR3 reads CSARGAGVSTDTQYF. The CDR3 DNA reads as TGCAGTGCTAGAGGGGCGGGAGTTAGCACAGATACGCAGTATTTT. This sequence joins TRBV20-1 and TRBJ2-3, with TRBD2 matching 7 bases. CDR1 and CDR2 from the germline V gene are DFQATT and SNEGSKA (reference sequence). The CDR3 has 15 amino acids. V trimming: 1 base; J trimming: 0 bases; junction bases outside the gene matches: 4.

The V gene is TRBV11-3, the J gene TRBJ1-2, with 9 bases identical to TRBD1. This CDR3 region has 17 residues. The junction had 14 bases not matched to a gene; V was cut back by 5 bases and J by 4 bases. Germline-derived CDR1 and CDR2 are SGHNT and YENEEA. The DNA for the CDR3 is TGTGCCAGCAGCCGCCTTGGGACAGGGAAAGGCGGCTATGGCTACACCTTC. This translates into CASSRLGTGKGGYGYTF. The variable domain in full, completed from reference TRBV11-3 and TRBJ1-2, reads EAGVVQSPRYKIIEKKQPVAFWCNPISGHNTLYWYLQNLGQGPELLIRYENEEAVDDSQLPKDRFSAERLKGVDSTLKIQPAELGDSAVYLCASSRLGTGKGGYGYTFGSGTRLTVV.

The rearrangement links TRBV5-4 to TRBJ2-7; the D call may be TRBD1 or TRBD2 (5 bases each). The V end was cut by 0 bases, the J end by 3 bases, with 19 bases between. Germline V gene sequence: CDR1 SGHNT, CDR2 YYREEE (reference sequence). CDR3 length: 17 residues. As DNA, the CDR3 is TGTGCCAGCAGCTTGGTTGCCGGGGCTAGGGGCGTCTACGAGCAGTACTTC. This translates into CASSLVAGARGVYEQYF.

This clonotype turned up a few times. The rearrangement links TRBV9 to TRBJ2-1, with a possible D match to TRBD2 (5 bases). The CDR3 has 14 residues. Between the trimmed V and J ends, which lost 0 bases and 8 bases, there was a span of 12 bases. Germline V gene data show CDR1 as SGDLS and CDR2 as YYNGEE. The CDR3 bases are TGTGCCAGCAGCGTAGGAACGGCGGGCCATGAGCAGTTCTTC. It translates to CASSVGTAGHEQFF.

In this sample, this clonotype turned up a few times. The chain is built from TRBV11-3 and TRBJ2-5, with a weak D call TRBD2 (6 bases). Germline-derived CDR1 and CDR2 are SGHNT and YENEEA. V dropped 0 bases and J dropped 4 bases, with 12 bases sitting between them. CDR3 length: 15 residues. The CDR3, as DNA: TGTGCCAGCAGCTTAGATAGCTCAGCGGGAGAGACCCAGTACTTC. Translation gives CASSLDSSAGETQYF.

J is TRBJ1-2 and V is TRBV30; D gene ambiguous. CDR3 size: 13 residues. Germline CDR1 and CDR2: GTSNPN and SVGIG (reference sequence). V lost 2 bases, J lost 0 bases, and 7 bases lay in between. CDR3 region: CAWSIRSNYGYTF. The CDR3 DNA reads TGTGCCTGGAGTATACGATCTAACTATGGCTACACCTTC.

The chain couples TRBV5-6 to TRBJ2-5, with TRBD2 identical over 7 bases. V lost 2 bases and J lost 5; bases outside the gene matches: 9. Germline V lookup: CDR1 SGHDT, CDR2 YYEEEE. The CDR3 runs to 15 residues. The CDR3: CASSFRTGTTETQYF. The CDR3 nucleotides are TGTGCCAGCAGCTTCAGAACCGGGACTACGGAGACCCAGTACTTC.

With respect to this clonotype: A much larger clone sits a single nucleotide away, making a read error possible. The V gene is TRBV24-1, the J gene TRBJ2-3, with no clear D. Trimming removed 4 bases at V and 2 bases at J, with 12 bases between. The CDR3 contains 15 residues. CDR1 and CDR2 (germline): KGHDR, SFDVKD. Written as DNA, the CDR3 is TGTGCCACCAGTGACCTTGCGGACGACACAGATACGCAGTATTTT. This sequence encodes CATSDLADDTDTQYF.

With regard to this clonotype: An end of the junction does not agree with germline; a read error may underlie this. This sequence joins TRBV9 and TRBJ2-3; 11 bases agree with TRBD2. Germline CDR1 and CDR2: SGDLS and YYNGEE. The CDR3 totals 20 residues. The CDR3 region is CASGVEPTGTSGFPQDTQYF. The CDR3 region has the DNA TGTGCCAGCGGCGTAGAACCCACCGGGACTAGCGGTTTCCCGCAGGATACGCAGTATTTT.

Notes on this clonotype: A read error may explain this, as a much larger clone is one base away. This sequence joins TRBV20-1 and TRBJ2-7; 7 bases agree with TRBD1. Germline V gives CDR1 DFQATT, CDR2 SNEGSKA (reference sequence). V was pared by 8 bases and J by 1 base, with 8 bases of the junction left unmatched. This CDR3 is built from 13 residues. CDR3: CSTQGVQSYEQYF. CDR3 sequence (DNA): TGCAGTACCCAGGGGGTTCAGTCCTACGAGCAGTACTTC.

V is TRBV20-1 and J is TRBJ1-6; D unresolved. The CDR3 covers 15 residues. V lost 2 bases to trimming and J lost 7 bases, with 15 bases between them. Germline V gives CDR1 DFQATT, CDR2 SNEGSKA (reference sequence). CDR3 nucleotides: TGCAGTGCTAGACATGACGGAGCGGGCAATTCACCCCTCCACTTT. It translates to CSARHDGAGNSPLHF.

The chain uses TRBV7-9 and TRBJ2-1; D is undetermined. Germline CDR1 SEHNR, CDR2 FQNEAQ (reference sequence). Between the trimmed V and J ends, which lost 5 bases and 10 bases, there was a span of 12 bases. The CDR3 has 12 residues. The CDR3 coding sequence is TGTGCCAGCAGCCCGGCGTCCTACGAGCAGTTCTTC. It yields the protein CASSPASYEQFF.

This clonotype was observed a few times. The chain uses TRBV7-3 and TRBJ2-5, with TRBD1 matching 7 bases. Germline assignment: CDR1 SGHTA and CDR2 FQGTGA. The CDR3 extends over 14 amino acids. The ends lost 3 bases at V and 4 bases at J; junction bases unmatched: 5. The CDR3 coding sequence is TGTGCCAGCAGCTTGGGCAGGGGGTCAGAGACCCAGTACTTC. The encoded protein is CASSLGRGSETQYF. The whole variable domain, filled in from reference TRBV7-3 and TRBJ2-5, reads GAGVSQTPSNKVTEKGKYVELRCDPISGHTALYWYRQSLGQGPEFLIYFQGTGAADDSGLPNDRFFAVRPEGSVSTLKIQRTERGDSAVYLCASSLGRGSETQYFGPGTRLLVL.

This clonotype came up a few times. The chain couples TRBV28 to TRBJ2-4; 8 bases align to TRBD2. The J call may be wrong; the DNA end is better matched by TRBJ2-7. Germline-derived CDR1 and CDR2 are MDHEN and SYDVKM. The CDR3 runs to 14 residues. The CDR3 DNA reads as TGTGCCAGCAGATTTAGCGGGGATACCTACGAGCAGTACTTC. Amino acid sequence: CASRFSGDTYEQYF.

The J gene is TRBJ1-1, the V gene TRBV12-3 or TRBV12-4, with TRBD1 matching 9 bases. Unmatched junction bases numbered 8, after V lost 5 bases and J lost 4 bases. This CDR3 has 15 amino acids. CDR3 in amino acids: CASSPRTGATTEAFF. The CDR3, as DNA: TGTGCCAGCAGTCCTAGGACAGGGGCTACCACTGAAGCTTTCTTT.